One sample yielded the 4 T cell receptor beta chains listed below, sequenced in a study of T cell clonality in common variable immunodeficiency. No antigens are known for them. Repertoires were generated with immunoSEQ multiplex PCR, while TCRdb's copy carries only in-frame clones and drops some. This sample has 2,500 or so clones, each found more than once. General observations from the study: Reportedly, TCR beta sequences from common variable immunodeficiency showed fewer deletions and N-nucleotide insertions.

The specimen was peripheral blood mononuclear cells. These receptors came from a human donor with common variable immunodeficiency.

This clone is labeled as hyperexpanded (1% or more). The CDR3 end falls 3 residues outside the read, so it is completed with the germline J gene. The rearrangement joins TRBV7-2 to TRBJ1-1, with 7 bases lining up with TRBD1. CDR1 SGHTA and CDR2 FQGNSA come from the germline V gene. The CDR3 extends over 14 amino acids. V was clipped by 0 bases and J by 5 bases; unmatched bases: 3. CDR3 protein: CASSLATGLTEAFF. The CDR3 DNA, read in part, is TGTGCCAGCAGCTTAGCGACAGGGCTGACTGAA.

CDR3 bases read: TGTGCCAGCTCACCACTCCCCAGGGGGGATTCACCC. Protein sequence: CASSPLPRGDSP. Given in full, the CDR3 is CASSPLPRGDSPLHF. The chain joins TRBV18 to TRBJ1-6, with TRBD1 identical over 7 bases. The CDR3 goes on 3 residues after the read ends, and that part is filled in from the germline J gene. The CDR3 length is 15 residues. CDR1 is KGHSH, CDR2 LQKENI, per germline. The V gene end was trimmed by 1 base and the J gene end by 8 bases; junction bases not matched to a gene: 5.

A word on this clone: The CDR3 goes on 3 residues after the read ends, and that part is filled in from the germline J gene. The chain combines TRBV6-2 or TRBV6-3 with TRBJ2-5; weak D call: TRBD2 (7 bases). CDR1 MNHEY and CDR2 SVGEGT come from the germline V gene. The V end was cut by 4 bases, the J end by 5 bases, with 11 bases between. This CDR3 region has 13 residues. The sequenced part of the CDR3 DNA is TGTGCCAGCAGTTCGGGGGGCCCGGAGACC. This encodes CASSSGGPET. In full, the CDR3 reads CASSSGGPETQYF.

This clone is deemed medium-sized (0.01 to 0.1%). CDR3 protein: CASSERQFEETQYF. The covered CDR3 bases are TGTGCCAGCAGCGAGCGCCAGTTCGAAGAGACC. The V and J genes are TRBV6-2 or TRBV6-3 and TRBJ2-5; D unresolved. The DNA ends 3 residues before the CDR3 does, and the rest of the CDR3 is filled in from the germline J gene. The germline V gene encodes CDR1 MNHEY and CDR2 SVGEGT. The CDR3 extends over 14 amino acids. Trimming shortened V by 6 bases and J by 3 bases, and 14 bases separated the two germline ends.